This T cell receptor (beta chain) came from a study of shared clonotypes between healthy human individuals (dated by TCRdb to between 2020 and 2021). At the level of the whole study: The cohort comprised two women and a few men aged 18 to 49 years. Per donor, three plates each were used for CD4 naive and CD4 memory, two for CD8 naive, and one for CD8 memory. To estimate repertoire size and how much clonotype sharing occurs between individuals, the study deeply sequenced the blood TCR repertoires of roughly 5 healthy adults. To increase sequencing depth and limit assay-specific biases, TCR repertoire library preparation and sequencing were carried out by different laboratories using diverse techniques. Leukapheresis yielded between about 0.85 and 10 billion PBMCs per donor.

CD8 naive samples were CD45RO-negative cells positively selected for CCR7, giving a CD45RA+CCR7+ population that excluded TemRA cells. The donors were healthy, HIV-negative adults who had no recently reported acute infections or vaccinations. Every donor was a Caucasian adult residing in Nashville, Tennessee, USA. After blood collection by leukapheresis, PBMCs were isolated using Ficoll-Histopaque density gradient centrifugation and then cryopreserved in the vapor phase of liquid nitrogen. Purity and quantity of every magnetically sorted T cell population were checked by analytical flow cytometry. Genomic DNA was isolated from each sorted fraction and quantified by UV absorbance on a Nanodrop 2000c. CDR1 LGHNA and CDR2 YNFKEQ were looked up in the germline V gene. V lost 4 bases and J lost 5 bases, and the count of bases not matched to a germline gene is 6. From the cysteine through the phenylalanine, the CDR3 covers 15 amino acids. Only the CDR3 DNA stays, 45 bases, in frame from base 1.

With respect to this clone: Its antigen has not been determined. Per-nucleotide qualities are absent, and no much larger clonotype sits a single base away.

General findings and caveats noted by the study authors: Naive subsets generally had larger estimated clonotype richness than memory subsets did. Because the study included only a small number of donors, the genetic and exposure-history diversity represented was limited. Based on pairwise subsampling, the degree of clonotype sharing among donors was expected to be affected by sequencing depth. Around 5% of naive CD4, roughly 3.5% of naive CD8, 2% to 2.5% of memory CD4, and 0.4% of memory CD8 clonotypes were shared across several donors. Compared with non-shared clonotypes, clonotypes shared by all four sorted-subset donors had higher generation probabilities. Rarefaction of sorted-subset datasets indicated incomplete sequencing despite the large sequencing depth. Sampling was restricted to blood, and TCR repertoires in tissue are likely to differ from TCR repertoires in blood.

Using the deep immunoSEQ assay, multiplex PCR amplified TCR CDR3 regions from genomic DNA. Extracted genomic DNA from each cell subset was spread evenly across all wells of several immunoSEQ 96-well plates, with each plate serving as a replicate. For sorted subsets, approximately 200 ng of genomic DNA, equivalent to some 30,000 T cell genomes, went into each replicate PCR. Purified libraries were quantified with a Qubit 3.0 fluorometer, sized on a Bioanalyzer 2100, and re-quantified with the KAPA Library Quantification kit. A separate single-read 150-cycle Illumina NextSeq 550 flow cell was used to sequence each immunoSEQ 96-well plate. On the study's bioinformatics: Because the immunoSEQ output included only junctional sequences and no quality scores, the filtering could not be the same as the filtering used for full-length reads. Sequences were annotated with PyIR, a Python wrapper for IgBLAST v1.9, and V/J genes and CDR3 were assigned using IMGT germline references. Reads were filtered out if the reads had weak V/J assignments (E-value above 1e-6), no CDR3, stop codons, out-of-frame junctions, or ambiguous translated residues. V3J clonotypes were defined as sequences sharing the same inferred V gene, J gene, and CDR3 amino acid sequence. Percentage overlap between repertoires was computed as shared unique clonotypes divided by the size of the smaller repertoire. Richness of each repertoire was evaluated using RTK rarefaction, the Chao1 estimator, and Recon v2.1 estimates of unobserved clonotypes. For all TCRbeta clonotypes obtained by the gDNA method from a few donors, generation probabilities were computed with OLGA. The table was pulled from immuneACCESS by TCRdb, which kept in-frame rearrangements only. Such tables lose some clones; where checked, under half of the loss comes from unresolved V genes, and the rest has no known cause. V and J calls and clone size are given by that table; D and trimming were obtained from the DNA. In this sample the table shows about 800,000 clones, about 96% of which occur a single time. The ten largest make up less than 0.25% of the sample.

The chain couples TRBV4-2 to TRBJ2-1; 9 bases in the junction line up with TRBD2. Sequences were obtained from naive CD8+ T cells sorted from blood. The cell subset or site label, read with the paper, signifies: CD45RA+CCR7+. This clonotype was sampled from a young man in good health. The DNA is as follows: TGTGCCAGCAGCCTGACTAGCGGAGGCCACAATGAGCAGTTCTTC. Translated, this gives CASSLTSGGHNEQFF.